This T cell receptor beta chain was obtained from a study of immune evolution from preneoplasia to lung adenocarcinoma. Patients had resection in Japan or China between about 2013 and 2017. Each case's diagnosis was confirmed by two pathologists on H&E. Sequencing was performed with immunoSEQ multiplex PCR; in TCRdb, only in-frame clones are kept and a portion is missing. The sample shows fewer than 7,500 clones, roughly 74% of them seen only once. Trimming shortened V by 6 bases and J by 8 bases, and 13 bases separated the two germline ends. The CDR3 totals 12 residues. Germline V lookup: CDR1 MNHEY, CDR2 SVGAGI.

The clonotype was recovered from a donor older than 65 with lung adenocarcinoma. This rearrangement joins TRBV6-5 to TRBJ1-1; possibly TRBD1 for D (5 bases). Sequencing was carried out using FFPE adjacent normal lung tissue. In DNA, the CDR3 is TGTGCCAGCAGGCTACATGGGACCGAAGCTTTCTTT. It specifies CASRLHGTEAFF.